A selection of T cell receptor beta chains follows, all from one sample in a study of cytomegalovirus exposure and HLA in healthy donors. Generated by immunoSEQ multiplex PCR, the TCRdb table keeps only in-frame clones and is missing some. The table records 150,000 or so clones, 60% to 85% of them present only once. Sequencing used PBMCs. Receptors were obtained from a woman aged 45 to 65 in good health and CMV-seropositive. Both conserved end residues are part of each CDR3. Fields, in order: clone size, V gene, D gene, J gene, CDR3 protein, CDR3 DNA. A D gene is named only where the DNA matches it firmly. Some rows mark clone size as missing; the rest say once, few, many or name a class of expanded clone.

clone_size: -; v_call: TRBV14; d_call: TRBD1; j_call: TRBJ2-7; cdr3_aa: CASSHLFDRDGAYEQYF; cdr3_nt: TGTGCCAGCAGCCACCTCTTCGACAGGGACGGAGCCTACGAGCAGTACTTC
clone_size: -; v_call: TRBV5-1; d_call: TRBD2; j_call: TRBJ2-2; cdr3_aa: CASSNGAGVNRELFF; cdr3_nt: TGCGCCAGCAGTAACGGAGCGGGAGTGAACCGGGAGCTGTTTTTT
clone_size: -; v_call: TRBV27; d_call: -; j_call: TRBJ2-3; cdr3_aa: CASGPASTDTQYF; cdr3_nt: TGTGCCAGCGGGCCGGCCAGCACAGATACGCAGTATTTT
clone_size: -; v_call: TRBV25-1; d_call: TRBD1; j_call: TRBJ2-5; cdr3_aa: CASSDPGQGDVETQYF; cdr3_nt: TGTGCCAGCAGTGATCCGGGACAGGGGGATGTAGAGACCCAGTACTTC
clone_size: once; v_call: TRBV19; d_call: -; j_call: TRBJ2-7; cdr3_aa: CASSRSGGAGYYEQYF; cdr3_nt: TGTGCCAGTAGTCGTTCCGGAGGGGCAGGGTACTACGAGCAGTACTTC
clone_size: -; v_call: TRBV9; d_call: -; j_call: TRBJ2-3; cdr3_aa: CASSRSGTFTDTQYF; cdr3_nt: TGTGCCAGCAGCCGATCCGGGACTTTCACAGATACGCAGTATTTT
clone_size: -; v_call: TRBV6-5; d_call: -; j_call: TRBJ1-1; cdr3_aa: CASSHQRTGYTEAFF; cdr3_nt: TGTGCCAGCAGCCACCAGCGGACGGGCTACACTGAAGCTTTCTTT
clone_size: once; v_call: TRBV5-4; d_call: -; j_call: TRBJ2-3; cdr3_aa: CASSATLTGITDTQYF; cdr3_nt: TGTGCCAGCAGCGCCACCCTGACAGGAATTACAGATACGCAGTATTTT
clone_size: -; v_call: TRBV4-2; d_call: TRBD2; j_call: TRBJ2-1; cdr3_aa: CASSQVGLAGEYNEQFF; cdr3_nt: TGTGCCAGCAGCCAAGTGGGACTAGCGGGAGAGTACAATGAGCAGTTCTTC
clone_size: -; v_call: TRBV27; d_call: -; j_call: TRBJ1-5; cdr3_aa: CASSTRYSNQPQHF; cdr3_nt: TGTGCCAGCAGTACCCGGTATAGCAATCAGCCCCAGCATTTT
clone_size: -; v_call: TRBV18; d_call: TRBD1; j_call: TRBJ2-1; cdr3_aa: CASSALTGGGSNEQFF; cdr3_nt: TGTGCCAGCTCAGCGCTTACAGGGGGCGGGAGCAATGAGCAGTTCTTC
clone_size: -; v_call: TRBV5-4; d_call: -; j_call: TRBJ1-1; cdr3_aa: CASSPSLNTEAFF; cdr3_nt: TGTGCCAGCAGCCCCTCTCTGAACACTGAAGCTTTCTTT
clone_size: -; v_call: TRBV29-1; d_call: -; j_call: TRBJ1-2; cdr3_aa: CSVVRENIGYTF; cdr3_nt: TGCAGCGTTGTCCGGGAAAATATTGGCTACACCTTC
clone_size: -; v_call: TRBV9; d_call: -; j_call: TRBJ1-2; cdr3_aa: CASSVGTPLGSGYTF; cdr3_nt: TGTGCCAGCAGCGTAGGCACCCCCCTAGGAAGCGGCTACACCTTC
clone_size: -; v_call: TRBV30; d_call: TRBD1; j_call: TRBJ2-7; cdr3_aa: CAWSEGQGYEQYF; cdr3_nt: TGTGCCTGGAGTGAGGGACAGGGCTACGAGCAGTACTTC
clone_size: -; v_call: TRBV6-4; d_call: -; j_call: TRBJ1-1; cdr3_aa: CASSFDRNTEAFF; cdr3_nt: TGTGCCAGCAGCTTCGACAGGAACACTGAGGCTTTCTTT
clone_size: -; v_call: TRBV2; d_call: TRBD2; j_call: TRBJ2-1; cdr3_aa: CASSGGGTSFREQFF; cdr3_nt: TGTGCCAGCAGTGGTGGTGGGACTAGCTTCCGCGAGCAGTTCTTC
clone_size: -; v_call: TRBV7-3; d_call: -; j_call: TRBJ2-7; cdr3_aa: CASSLMAGEGEQYF; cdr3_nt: TGTGCCAGCAGCTTAATGGCTGGAGAAGGCGAGCAGTACTTC
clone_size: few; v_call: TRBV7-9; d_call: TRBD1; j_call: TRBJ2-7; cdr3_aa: CDRQTGTESYEQYF; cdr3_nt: TGTGACCGACAAACCGGGACAGAATCCTACGAGCAGTACTTC
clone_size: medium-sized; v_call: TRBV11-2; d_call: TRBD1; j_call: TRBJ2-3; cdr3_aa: CAIRDSLGETDTQYF; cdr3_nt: TGTGCCATCCGGGACAGCCTTGGGGAAACAGATACGCAGTATTTT
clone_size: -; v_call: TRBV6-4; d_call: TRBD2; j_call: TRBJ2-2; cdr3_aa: CASSVSGGGTGELFF; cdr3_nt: TGTGCCAGCAGTGTTAGCGGGGGAGGCACCGGGGAGCTGTTTTTT
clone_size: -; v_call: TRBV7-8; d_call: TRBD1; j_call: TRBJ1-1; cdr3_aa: CASSPGTDTEAFF; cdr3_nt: TGTGCCAGCAGCCCTGGGACAGACACTGAAGCTTTCTTT
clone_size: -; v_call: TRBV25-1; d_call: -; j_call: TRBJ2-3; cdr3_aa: CARPGFEGTDTQYF; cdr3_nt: TGTGCCCGGCCGGGTTTCGAGGGCACAGATACGCAGTATTTT
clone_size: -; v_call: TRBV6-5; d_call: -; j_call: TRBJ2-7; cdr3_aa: CASSQAYEQYF; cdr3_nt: TGTGCCAGCAGTCAGGCCTACGAGCAGTACTTC
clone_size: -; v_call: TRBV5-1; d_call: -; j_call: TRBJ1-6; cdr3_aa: CASSTGRDSPLHF; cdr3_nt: TGCGCCAGCAGCACAGGACGGGATTCACCCCTCCACTTT
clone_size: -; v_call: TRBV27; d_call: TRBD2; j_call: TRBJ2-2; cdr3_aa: CASSFGGRDTGELFF; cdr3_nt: TGTGCCAGCAGCTTCGGCGGGAGGGACACCGGGGAGCTGTTTTTT
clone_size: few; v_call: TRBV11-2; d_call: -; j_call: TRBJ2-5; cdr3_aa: CASSLEALPQETQYF; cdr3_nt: TGTGCCAGCAGCTTAGAGGCTCTCCCTCAAGAGACCCAGTACTTC
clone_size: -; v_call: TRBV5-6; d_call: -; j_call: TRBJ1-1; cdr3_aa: CASSLIGQAEAFF; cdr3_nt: TGTGCCAGCAGCTTGATAGGCCAGGCTGAAGCTTTCTTT
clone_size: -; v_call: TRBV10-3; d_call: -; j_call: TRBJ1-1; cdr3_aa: CAIQGQGNTEAFF; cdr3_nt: TGTGCCATCCAAGGGCAGGGGAACACTGAAGCTTTCTTT
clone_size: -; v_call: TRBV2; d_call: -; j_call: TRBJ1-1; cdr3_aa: CASMQNRAAEAFF; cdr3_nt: TGTGCCAGCATGCAAAACAGGGCGGCTGAAGCTTTCTTT
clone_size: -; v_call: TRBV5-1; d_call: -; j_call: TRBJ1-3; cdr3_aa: CASSTGDSGNTIYF; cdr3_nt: TGCGCCAGCAGCACGGGGGACTCTGGAAACACCATATATTTT
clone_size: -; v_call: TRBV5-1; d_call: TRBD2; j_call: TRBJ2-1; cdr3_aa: CASSPNGGGHNEQFF; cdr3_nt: TGCGCCAGCAGCCCGAATGGCGGGGGGCACAATGAGCAGTTCTTC
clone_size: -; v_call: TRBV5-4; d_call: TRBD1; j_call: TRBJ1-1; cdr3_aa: CASSYRGDTEAFF; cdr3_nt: TGTGCCAGCAGCTACAGGGGAGATACTGAAGCTTTCTTT
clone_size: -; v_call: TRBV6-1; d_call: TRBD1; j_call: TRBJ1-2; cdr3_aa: CASSEATRTGGNYGYTF; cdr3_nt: TGTGCCAGCAGTGAAGCGACAAGGACAGGGGGCAACTATGGCTACACCTTC
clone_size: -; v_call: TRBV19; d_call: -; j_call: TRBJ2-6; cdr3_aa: CASSRGRVSGANVLTF; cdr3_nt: TGTGCCAGTAGCAGGGGCAGGGTGTCTGGGGCCAACGTCCTGACTTTC